The next 31 T cell receptor beta chains were all read from a single sample in a study of blood T cell repertoires in COVID-19 (dated by TCRdb to the early 2020s). The library was generated by the immunoSEQ multiplex PCR assay. TCRdb took over this immuneACCESS table, retaining in-frame rearrangements with V and J assigned. Such tables are incomplete; in checked studies, under half of the missing clones stem from an unresolved V gene, and the remainder is unexplained. The sample includes roughly 34,000 clones, with about 90% observed a single time. The leading ten clones occupy more than 13% of the sample. Sequenced sample: peripheral blood. The receptor set was obtained from a man aged 55 to 69 with active COVID-19.

There are a few counts of this clone. V is TRBV7-9 and J is TRBJ1-6, with 7 bases lining up with TRBD1. The V gene's germline CDR1 is SEHNR and CDR2 FQNEAQ (reference sequence). This CDR3 comprises 15 residues. J was trimmed by 7 bases and V by 4 bases; bases with no gene match: 7. CDR3 loop: CASSSQGQVNSPLHF. The DNA for the CDR3 is TGTGCCAGCAGCTCCCAAGGACAGGTCAATTCACCCCTCCACTTT.

J is TRBJ2-1 and V is TRBV3-1 (or the pseudogene TRBV3-2); 10 bases are shared with TRBD2. Germline V gives CDR1 LGHDT, CDR2 YNNKEL (reference sequence). J was trimmed by 6 bases and V by 3 bases; bases with no gene match: 5. The length of the CDR3 is 15 residues. CDR3 sequence reads: CASSQSASGGNEQFF. The CDR3 DNA sequence: TGTGCCAGCAGCCAGTCGGCTAGCGGGGGCAATGAGCAGTTCTTC.

This clone has more than one count but fewer than ten. The gene calls are TRBV7-3 and TRBJ2-1; D gene ambiguous. Per the germline V gene, CDR1 is SGHTA and CDR2 is FQGTGA. The CDR3 length is 15 residues. The ends were cut back, 5 bases at V and 9 bases at J, with 20 bases in the middle. The CDR3 here is CASSPPGVTGGEQFF. For the CDR3, the DNA is TGTGCCAGCAGCCCGCCGGGTGTGACCGGCGGTGAGCAGTTCTTC.

Only one count was recorded for this clone. The chain recombines TRBV18 with TRBJ2-3, with TRBD1 matching 7 bases. Germline loops: CDR1 KGHSH, CDR2 LQKENI. The V and J ends lost 6 bases and 1 base, in that order; junction bases with no gene match: 4. The CDR3 consists of 14 residues. CDR3 nucleotide sequence: TGTGCCAGCTCCATTACAGGGGGCACAGATACGCAGTATTTT. Encoded protein: CASSITGGTDTQYF.

This rearrangement joins TRBV24-1 to TRBJ1-3, with D possibly TRBD1 on 5 matching bases. Trimming pared 12 bases from V and 0 bases from J, leaving 11 bases between. Germline V lookup: CDR1 KGHDR, CDR2 SFDVKD. The CDR3 has 13 residues. CDR3 amino acids: CAAGGSSGNTIYF. CDR3 nucleotide sequence: TGTGCCGCCGGGGGTTCCTCTGGAAACACCATATATTTT.

The rearrangement uses TRBV2 and TRBJ2-2, with 10 bases aligning to TRBD1. This CDR3 contains 13 residues. Per germline, CDR1 SNHLY and CDR2 FYNNEI. V trimming: 8 bases; J trimming: 7 bases; junction bases outside the gene matches: 4. CDR3 region: CASRQGAVGELFF. CDR3 DNA: TGTGCCAGCCGACAGGGGGCGGTCGGGGAGCTGTTTTTT.

The gene calls are TRBV7-9 and TRBJ2-1; 9 bases are shared with TRBD2. The CDR3 is 13 amino acids. Germline V gives CDR1 SEHNR, CDR2 FQNEAQ (reference sequence). The trim removed 5 bases at V and 10 bases at J, leaving 6 bases unmatched. The CDR3, as DNA: TGTGCCAGCAGCCCCCAGGGACTAGCAGAGCAGTTCTTC. It translates to CASSPQGLAEQFF.

V usage is TRBV27 and J usage is TRBJ2-5; TRBD1 matches at 8 bases. J was trimmed by 5 bases and V by 6 bases; bases with no gene match: 11. Germline V gene data show CDR1 as MNHEY and CDR2 as SMNVEV (reference sequence). The CDR3 sequence is 15 residues long. The CDR3 bases are TGTGCCAGCAGCCCCGGGACAGGATTTTTGGAGACCCAGTACTTC. The encoded protein is CASSPGTGFLETQYF.

V is TRBV4-1 and J is TRBJ1-1, with unresolved D. The CDR3 covers 16 residues. V was trimmed by 1 base and J by 0 bases, leaving 12 bases between them. The V gene's germline CDR1 is MGHRA and CDR2 YSYEKL. CDR3 sequence reads: CASSQVTRVMNTEAFF. The CDR3 DNA follows: TGCGCCAGCAGCCAAGTAACTCGGGTGATGAACACTGAAGCTTTCTTT.

The chain joins TRBV27 to TRBJ2-2; D may be TRBD1 (6 bases). CDR3 length: 16 amino acids. Germline V gene data show CDR1 as MNHEY and CDR2 as SMNVEV (reference sequence). The ends were cut back, 5 bases at V and 5 bases at J, with 18 bases in the middle. CDR3: CASSPPILGQTGELFF. The DNA for the CDR3 is TGTGCCAGCAGTCCCCCCATTCTCGGACAGACCGGGGAGCTGTTTTTT.

J is TRBJ1-6 and V is TRBV5-4, with 9 bases aligning to TRBD1. The germline gives CDR1 SGHNT, CDR2 YYREEE (reference sequence). CDR3 size: 13 residues. V was pared by 3 bases and J by 14 bases, with 6 bases of the junction left unmatched. CDR3 DNA: TGTGCCAGCAGCTCCGGGACAGGGATAACCCTCCACTTT. It codes for CASSSGTGITLHF.

The chain's CDR3 is CASTPAAGGVTDTQYF. The CDR3 nucleotides are TGCGCCAGCACTCCGGCGGCGGGAGGGGTGACAGATACGCAGTATTTT. The V call is TRBV10-2, the J call TRBJ2-3, with 9 bases identical to TRBD2. With V trimmed by 7 bases and J by 3 bases, 11 bases remained unmatched. The CDR3 sequence is 16 residues long. Looked up from germline, CDR1 is WSHSY and CDR2 is SAAADI.

This clone appeared once. This chain uses TRBV18 with TRBJ2-7; 10 nucleotides agree with TRBD2. After removal of 2 bases from V and 3 bases from J, the junction contained 4 bases not matched to a gene. The CDR3 totals 15 residues. The V gene's germline CDR1 is KGHSH and CDR2 LQKENI. The CDR3 reads CASSPDGTSVYEQYF. As DNA, the CDR3 is TGTGCCAGCTCACCAGATGGGACTAGCGTCTACGAGCAGTACTTC. The complete variable domain, with remaining parts taken from reference TRBV18 and TRBJ2-7, reads NAGVMQNPRHLVRRRGQEARLRCSPMKGHSHVYWYRQLPEEGLKFMVYLQKENIIDESGMPKERFSAEFPKEGPSILRIQQVVRGDSAAYFCASSPDGTSVYEQYFGPGTRLTVT.

V usage is TRBV15 and J usage is TRBJ2-5, with D possibly matching TRBD2 (5 bases). Trimming took off 5 bases at V and 3 bases at J, with 13 bases between the two ends. This CDR3 comprises 14 residues. Germline CDR1 reads LNHNV; CDR2 reads YYDKDF (reference sequence). The CDR3 bases are TGTGCCACCAGCCGTATGCCTAGCAAAGAGACCCAGTACTTC. This translates into CATSRMPSKETQYF.

V gene TRBV3-1 (or the pseudogene TRBV3-2) combines with J gene TRBJ2-2; D is perhaps TRBD2 (5 bases). CDR1 is LGHDT and CDR2 is YNNKEL in the germline V gene (reference sequence). This CDR3 region has 13 residues. V lost 6 bases and J lost 6, with 11 bases in between. The CDR3 DNA reads as TGTGCCAGCAGACGTACTAGTGCCGGGGAGCTGTTTTTT. Translating gives CASRRTSAGELFF.

CDR3 nucleotide sequence: TGTGCCAGCAGCCATACACTAGCGGAGACCTACAATGAGCAGTTCTTC. Translating it yields CASSHTLAETYNEQFF. The chain is built from TRBV3-1 (or the pseudogene TRBV3-2) and TRBJ2-1; 8 bases line up with TRBD2. V lost 3 bases, J lost 2 bases, and 6 bases stayed unmatched. Germline CDR1 and CDR2: LGHDT and YNNKEL (reference sequence). CDR3 size: 16 residues.

V usage is TRBV27 and J usage is TRBJ1-2; D is ambiguous. The CDR3 loop spans 14 amino acids. Germline V gene data show CDR1 as MNHEY and CDR2 as SMNVEV (reference sequence). The V gene lost 6 bases and the J gene lost 4 bases, with 15 bases spanning the gap. For the CDR3, the DNA is TGTGCCAGCAGCACGGGAGGCAGACTCTATGGCTACACCTTC. It yields the protein CASSTGGRLYGYTF.

The rearrangement joins TRBV18 to TRBJ2-3; possibly TRBD2 for D (6 bases). The CDR3 is 15 amino acids. The germline gives CDR1 KGHSH, CDR2 LQKENI. V lost 0 bases and J 0 bases, leaving 7 bases between the germline ends. DNA of the CDR3: TGTGCCAGCTCACCACCGAGCGGGAGCACAGATACGCAGTATTTT. This sequence encodes CASSPPSGSTDTQYF.

This clone showed up just once. The rearrangement uses TRBV7-2 and TRBJ2-1, with a tentative D call TRBD2 (6 bases). Germline V gene sequence: CDR1 SGHTA, CDR2 FQGNSA. The length of the CDR3 is 16 residues. Between the trimmed V and J ends, which lost 2 bases and 0 bases, there was a span of 11 bases. CDR3 nucleotide sequence: TGTGCCAGCAGCTTACGCGGGACCAGCTCCTACAATGAGCAGTTCTTC. Translation gives CASSLRGTSSYNEQFF.

As for this clone: The junction shows a germline mismatch at one end, possibly a read error. The rearrangement uses TRBV5-4 and TRBJ1-1; TRBD1 matches at 8 bases. Germline assignment: CDR1 SGHNT and CDR2 YYREEE (reference sequence). The CDR3 consists of 12 residues. The CDR3 sequence is CASSPQGAEAFF. CDR3 nucleotides: TGTGCCAGCAGCCCTCAGGGGGCTGAGGCTTTCTTT.

The chain employs TRBV29-1 and TRBJ1-2; the D gene is possibly TRBD1 (5 bases). CDR3 size: 12 residues. V lost 5 bases, J lost 4 bases, and 11 bases lay in between. Germline CDR1 SQVTM, CDR2 ANQGSEA. The CDR3 loop is CSVHRYPYGYTF. CDR3 coding DNA: TGCAGCGTTCACAGGTACCCCTATGGCTACACCTTC. Looking up the rest from reference TRBV29-1 and TRBJ1-2 gives the full variable domain: SAVISQKPSRDICQRGTSLTIQCQVDSQVTMMFWYRQQPGQSLTLIATANQGSEATYESGFVIDKFPISRPNLTFSTLTVSNMSPEDSSIYLCSVHRYPYGYTFGSGTRLTVV.

The chain carries TRBV30 and TRBJ1-2; TRBD1 agrees at 7 bases. The CDR3 has 17 residues. V trimming: 3 bases; J trimming: 7 bases; junction bases outside the gene matches: 20. CDR1 and CDR2 from the germline V gene are GTSNPN and SVGIG (reference sequence). The chain's CDR3 is CAWSRFLYRGLEVGYTF. The CDR3 DNA reads TGTGCCTGGAGCCGTTTCTTATACAGGGGATTGGAGGTTGGCTACACCTTC.

The chain carries TRBV30 and TRBJ1-2; D is uncertain. The CDR3 has 12 amino acids. Looked up from germline, CDR1 is GTSNPN and CDR2 is SVGIG (reference sequence). Trimming cost V 2 bases and J 3 bases, with 7 bases left between them. The CDR3 sequence: CAWSSPYYGYTF. The CDR3 DNA is TGTGCCTGGAGTTCTCCCTACTATGGCTACACCTTC.

The chain joins TRBV30 to TRBJ1-4; D is possibly TRBD1 (5 bases). The CDR3 has 14 residues. The V and J ends lost 2 bases and 7 bases respectively, with 14 bases between them. Germline V gene sequence: CDR1 GTSNPN, CDR2 SVGIG (reference sequence). This chain's CDR3 is CAWSPRDLVEKLFF. Written as DNA, the CDR3 is TGTGCCTGGAGTCCAAGGGACTTGGTTGAAAAACTGTTTTTT.

Points on this clone: An end of the junction does not agree with germline; a read error may underlie this. V and J are TRBV25-1 and TRBJ1-2; D is perhaps TRBD1 (5 bases). CDR3 size: 14 residues. CDR1 is MGHDK, CDR2 SYGVNS, per germline. The CDR3 sequence: CASSDHAGVYGYTF. As DNA, the CDR3 is TGTGCCAGTAGTGACCACGCGGGGGTCTATGGCTACACCTTC.

This clone has only one observation. The chain combines TRBV24-1 with TRBJ2-3, with 7 bases aligning to TRBD2. Germline assignment: CDR1 KGHDR and CDR2 SFDVKD. The V and J ends lost 4 bases and 1 base, in that order; junction bases with no gene match: 7. This CDR3 comprises 16 residues. Here the CDR3 DNA reads TGTGCCACCAGTGACCGCAGGGCGGGGGGCACAGATACGCAGTATTTT. Translated, it gives CATSDRRAGGTDTQYF.

This sequence joins TRBV6-4 and TRBJ2-1, with 11 bases identical to TRBD2. The CDR3 loop spans 14 amino acids. Germline V gives CDR1 MRHNA, CDR2 SNTAGT. Trimming took 4 bases from V and 15 from J; bases not matched to a gene: 11. The CDR3 sequence is CASSGTSGLGARFF. The CDR3 DNA reads TGTGCCAGCAGTGGGACTAGCGGGTTAGGGGCCCGGTTCTTC.

J is TRBJ1-5 and V is TRBV2; 7 nucleotides align to TRBD1. Germline lookup yields CDR1 SNHLY and CDR2 FYNNEI. Losses at the gene ends were 0 bases for V and 3 bases for J; bases not matched to a gene: 17. The CDR3 covers 20 residues. CDR3 in DNA: TGTGCCAGCAGTGAAGCGCTTTGGGACCCAAGTGGACAGGACAATCAGCCCCAGCATTTT. Amino acid sequence: CASSEALWDPSGQDNQPQHF.

The rearrangement joins TRBV5-6 to TRBJ2-7, with TRBD1 matching over 7 bases. This CDR3 has 14 residues. Per the germline V gene, CDR1 is SGHDT and CDR2 is YYEEEE. Germline trimming cut 3 bases from V and 0 bases from J; bases unmatched to any gene: 3. The CDR3, as DNA: TGTGCCAGCAGCTCCGGGACAGCCTCCTACGAGCAGTACTTC. Amino acids: CASSSGTASYEQYF.

The gene calls are TRBV5-8 and TRBJ2-7; 9 nucleotides agree with TRBD1. CDR3 size: 15 residues. Germline lookup yields CDR1 SGHTS and CDR2 YDEGEE. The ends lost 5 bases at V and 3 bases at J; junction bases unmatched: 9. CDR3 in DNA: TGTGCCAGCAGGCGAGAGGGACAGGGTCTCTACGAGCAGTACTTC. Encoded protein: CASRREGQGLYEQYF. Looking up the rest from reference TRBV5-8 and TRBJ2-7 gives the full variable domain: EAGVTQSPTHLIKTRGQQATLRCSPISGHTSVYWYQQALGLGLQFLLWYDEGEERNRGNFPPRFSGRQFPNYSSELNVNALELEDSALYLCASRREGQGLYEQYFGPGTRLTVT.

The rearrangement uses TRBV7-3 and TRBJ2-2; D perhaps matches TRBD2 (5 bases). The length of the CDR3 is 15 residues. Trimming removed 2 bases at V and 7 bases at J, with 14 bases between. Germline loops: CDR1 SGHTA, CDR2 FQGTGA. CDR3 nucleotides: TGTGCCAGCAGCTTACTGTTACGCGCGGGCGGGGAGCTGTTTTTT. Its protein is CASSLLLRAGGELFF.